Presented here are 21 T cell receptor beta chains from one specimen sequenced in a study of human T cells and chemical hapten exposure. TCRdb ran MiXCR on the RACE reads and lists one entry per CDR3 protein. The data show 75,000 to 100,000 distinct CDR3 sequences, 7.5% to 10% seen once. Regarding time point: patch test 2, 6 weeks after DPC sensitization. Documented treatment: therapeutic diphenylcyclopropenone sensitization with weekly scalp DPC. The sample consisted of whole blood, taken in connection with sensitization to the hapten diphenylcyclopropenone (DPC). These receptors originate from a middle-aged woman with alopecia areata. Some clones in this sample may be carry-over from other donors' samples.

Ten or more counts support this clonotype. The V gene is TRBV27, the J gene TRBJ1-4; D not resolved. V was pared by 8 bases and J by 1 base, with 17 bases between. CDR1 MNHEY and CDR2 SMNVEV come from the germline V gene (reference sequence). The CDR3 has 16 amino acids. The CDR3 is CASRSFPGGTNEKLFF. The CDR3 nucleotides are TGTGCCAGCCGATCATTCCCAGGAGGAACTAATGAAAAACTGTTTTTT.

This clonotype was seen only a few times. The DNA of the CDR3 is TGTGCCAGCAGGACCTTAGCGGGAGATAGGAATGAGCAGTTCTTC. Its protein is CASRTLAGDRNEQFF. The chain is built from TRBV28 and TRBJ2-1; 9 bases agree with TRBD2. Germline assignment: CDR1 MDHEN and CDR2 SYDVKM. The CDR3 extends over 15 amino acids. V shed 6 bases, J shed 7 bases, and the junction held 10 bases outside the gene matches.

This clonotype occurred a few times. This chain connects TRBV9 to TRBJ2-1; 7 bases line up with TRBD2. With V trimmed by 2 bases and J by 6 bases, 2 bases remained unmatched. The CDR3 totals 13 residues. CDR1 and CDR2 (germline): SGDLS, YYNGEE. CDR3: CASSVGTTNEQFF. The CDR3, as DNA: TGTGCCAGCAGCGTGGGGACTACCAATGAGCAGTTCTTC.

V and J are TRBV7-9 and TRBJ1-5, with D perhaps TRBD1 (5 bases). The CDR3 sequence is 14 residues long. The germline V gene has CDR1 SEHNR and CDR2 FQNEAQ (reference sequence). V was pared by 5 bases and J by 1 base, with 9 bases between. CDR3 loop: CASSRRGSNQPQHF. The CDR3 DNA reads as TGTGCCAGCAGCCGACGGGGCAGCAATCAGCCCCAGCATTTT.

The CDR3 nucleotides read TGTGCCATCAGTGAGTCGACGGAGACCCAGTACTTC. Translation: CAISESTETQYF. This chain uses TRBV10-3 with TRBJ2-5; D not certain. Trimming left V 0 bases short and J 5 bases short, with 4 bases between. The CDR3 spans 12 residues. Germline V lookup: CDR1 ENHRY, CDR2 SYGVKD.

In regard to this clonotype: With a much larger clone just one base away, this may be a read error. CDR3 DNA: TGTGCCAGCAGTCAAGGAACATGTTTCCAAGAGACCCAGTACTTC. Translated, it gives CASSQGTCFQETQYF. This chain links TRBV12-3 or TRBV12-4 with TRBJ2-5; no firm D call. The CDR3 spans 15 residues. V lost 5 bases and J 1 base, leaving 14 bases between the germline ends.

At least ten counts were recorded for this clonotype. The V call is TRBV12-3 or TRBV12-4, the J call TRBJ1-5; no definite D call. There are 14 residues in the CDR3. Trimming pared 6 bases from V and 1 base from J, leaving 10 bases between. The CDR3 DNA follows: TGTGCCAGCAGCCGAGGGAACAGCAATCAGCCCCAGCATTTT. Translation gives CASSRGNSNQPQHF.

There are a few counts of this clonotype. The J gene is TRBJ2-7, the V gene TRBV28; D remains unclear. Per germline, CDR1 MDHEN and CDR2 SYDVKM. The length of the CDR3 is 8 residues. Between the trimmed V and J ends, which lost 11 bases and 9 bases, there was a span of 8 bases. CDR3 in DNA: TGTGCCCCCACATGGCAGTACTTC. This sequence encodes CAPTWQYF.

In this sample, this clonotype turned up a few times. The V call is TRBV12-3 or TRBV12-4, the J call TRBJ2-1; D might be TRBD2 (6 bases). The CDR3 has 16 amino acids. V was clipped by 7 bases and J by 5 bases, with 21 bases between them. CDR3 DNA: TGTGCCAGCAACCCCTCCGGCGGGGCTAAAAACAATGAGCAGTTCTTC. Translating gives CASNPSGGAKNNEQFF.

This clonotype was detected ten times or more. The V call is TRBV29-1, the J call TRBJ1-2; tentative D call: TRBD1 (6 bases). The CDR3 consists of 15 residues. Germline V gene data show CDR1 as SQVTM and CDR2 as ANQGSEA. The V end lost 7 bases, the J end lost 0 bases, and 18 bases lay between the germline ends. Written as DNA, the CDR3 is TGCAGCGCCCCAGACAGGCGCCTCCCTAACTATGGCTACACCTTC. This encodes CSAPDRRLPNYGYTF.

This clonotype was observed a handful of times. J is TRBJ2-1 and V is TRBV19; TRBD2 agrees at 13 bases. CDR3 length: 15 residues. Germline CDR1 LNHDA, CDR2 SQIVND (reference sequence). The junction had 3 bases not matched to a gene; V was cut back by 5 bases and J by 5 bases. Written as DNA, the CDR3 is TGTGCCAGTAGTGGGGGGACTAGCGGGAACAATGAGCAGTTCTTC. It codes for CASSGGTSGNNEQFF.

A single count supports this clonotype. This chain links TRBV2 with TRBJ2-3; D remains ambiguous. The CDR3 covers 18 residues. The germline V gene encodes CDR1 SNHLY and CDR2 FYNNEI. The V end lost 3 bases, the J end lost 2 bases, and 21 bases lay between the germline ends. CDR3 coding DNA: TGTGCCAGCAGTGATCCCTCTACGGGTAGATGGGACACAGATACGCAGTATTTT. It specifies CASSDPSTGRWDTDTQYF.

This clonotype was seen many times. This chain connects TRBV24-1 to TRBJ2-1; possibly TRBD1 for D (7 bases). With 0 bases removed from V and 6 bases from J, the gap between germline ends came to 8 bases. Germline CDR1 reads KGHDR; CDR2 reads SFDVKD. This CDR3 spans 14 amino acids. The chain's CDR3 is CATSDLQGGNEQFF. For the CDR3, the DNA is TGTGCCACCAGTGATTTGCAGGGGGGCAATGAGCAGTTCTTC.

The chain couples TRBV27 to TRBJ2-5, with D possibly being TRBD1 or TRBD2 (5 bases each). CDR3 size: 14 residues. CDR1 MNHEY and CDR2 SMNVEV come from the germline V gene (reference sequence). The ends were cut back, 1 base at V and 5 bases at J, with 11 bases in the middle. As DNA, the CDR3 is TGTGCCAGCAGTTTATGGGTAGGGGAGGAGACCCAGTACTTC. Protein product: CASSLWVGEETQYF.

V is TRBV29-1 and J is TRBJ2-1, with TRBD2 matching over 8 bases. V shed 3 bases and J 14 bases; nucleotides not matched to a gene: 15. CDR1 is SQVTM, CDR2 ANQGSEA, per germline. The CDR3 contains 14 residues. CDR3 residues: CSVDEGRSGSVKFF. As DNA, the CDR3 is TGCAGCGTTGATGAAGGGAGAAGCGGGAGTGTAAAGTTCTTC.

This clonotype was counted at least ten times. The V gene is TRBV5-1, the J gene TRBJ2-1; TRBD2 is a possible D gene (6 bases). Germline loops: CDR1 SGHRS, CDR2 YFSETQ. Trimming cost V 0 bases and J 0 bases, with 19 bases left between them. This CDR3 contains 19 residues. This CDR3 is CASSLVSSGWAISYNEQFF. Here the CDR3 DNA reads TGCGCCAGCAGCTTGGTGTCCAGCGGGTGGGCGATCTCCTACAATGAGCAGTTCTTC.

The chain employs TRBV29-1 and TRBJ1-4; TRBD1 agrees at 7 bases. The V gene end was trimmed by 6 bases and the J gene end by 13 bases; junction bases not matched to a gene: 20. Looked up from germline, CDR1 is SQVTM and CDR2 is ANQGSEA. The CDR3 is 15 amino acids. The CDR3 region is CSVRVAGTGQSGLFF. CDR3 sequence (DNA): TGCAGCGTCCGAGTCGCCGGGACGGGACAGTCAGGACTGTTTTTT. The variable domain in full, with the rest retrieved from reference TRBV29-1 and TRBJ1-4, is SAVISQKPSRDICQRGTSLTIQCQVDSQVTMMFWYRQQPGQSLTLIATANQGSEATYESGFVIDKFPISRPNLTFSTLTVSNMSPEDSSIYLCSVRVAGTGQSGLFFGSGTQLSVL.

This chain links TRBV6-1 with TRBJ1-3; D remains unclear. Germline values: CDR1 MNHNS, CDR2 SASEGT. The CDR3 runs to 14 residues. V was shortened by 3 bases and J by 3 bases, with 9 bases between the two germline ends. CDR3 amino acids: CASSEASGGNTIYF. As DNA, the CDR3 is TGTGCCAGCAGTGAGGCGTCTGGTGGAAACACCATATATTTT.

CDR3 amino acids: CSARDPRLSYYNEQFF. In DNA form, the CDR3 reads TGCAGTGCTAGAGATCCCCGACTAAGCTACTACAATGAGCAGTTCTTC. The rearrangement uses TRBV20-1 and TRBJ2-1; D perhaps matches TRBD2 (5 bases). V was shortened by 0 bases and J by 3 bases, with 15 bases between the two germline ends. The germline CDR1 and CDR2 sequences are DFQATT and SNEGSKA (reference sequence). The CDR3 has 16 residues.

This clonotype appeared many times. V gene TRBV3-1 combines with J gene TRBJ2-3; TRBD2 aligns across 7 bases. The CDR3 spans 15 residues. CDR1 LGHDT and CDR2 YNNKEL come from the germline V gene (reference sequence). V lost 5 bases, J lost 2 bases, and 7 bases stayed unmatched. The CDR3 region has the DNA TGTGCCAGCAGCTCGACCGGGACTACCACAGATACGCAGTATTTT. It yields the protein CASSSTGTTTDTQYF.

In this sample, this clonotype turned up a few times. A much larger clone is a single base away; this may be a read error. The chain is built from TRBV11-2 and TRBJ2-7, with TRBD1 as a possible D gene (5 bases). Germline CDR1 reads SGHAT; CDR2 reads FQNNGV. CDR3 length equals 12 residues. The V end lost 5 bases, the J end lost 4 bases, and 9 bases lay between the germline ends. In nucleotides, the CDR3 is TGTGCCAGCAGCCCAGGGATTTACGAGCAGTACTTC. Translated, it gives CASSPGIYEQYF.